A single sample gave rise to the 17 T cell receptor beta chains below, sequenced in a study of T cells in localized non-small cell lung cancer. Data came from immunoSEQ multiplex PCR; TCRdb stores just in-frame clones and leaves some out. In the table there are roughly 2,600 clones, roughly 20% of which are singletons. Material: lung tumor tissue, obtained before any cancer treatment. The source is a man aged 35-69 years with stage II lung adenocarcinoma.

The chain employs TRBV18 and TRBJ2-7; D is undetermined. Trimming took off 2 bases at V and 0 bases at J, with 11 bases between the two ends. Germline assignment: CDR1 KGHSH and CDR2 LQKENI. The CDR3 contains 15 residues. For the CDR3, the DNA is TGTGCCAGCTCACCAGGCACACCTAGCTCCTACGAGCAGTACTTC. Translated: CASSPGTPSSYEQYF. Full variable domain (missing parts from reference TRBV18 and TRBJ2-7): NAGVMQNPRHLVRRRGQEARLRCSPMKGHSHVYWYRQLPEEGLKFMVYLQKENIIDESGMPKERFSAEFPKEGPSILRIQQVVRGDSAAYFCASSPGTPSSYEQYFGPGTRLTVT.

This chain joins TRBV6-8 and TRBJ1-1; unclear D gene. The CDR3 runs to 13 residues. Per the germline V gene, CDR1 is MNHGY and CDR2 is SAAAGT. V was shortened by 6 bases and J by 1 base, with 9 bases between the two germline ends. The CDR3 DNA reads as TGTGCCAGCAGCCCCCGGGGGAACACTGAAGCTTTCTTT. Its protein product is CASSPRGNTEAFF.

The chain has TRBV19 and TRBJ2-3; no reliable D call. The CDR3 contains 14 residues. Germline assignment: CDR1 LNHDA and CDR2 SQIVND (reference sequence). V shed 4 bases and J shed 3 bases, with 11 bases lying between them. CDR3 amino acids: CASSTGPETDTQYF. The CDR3 nucleotides are TGTGCCAGTAGTACAGGTCCGGAAACAGATACGCAGTATTTT.

The chain links TRBV11-3 to TRBJ1-1; TRBD1 matches at 7 bases. CDR1 and CDR2 (germline): SGHNT, YENEEA. The V gene end was trimmed by 5 bases and the J gene end by 1 base; junction bases not matched to a gene: 10. The CDR3 spans 16 residues. CDR3 DNA: TGTGCCAGCAGCACGGGGAAACAGGGGCCGAACACTGAAGCTTTCTTT. Translated: CASSTGKQGPNTEAFF.

By proportion, this clone is medium-sized. The J gene is TRBJ1-1, the V gene TRBV19; the D gene is possibly TRBD1 (6 bases). Deletions cut 8 bases from V and 0 bases from J, with 10 bases between. Germline V gene lookup returns CDR1 LNHDA and CDR2 SQIVND (reference sequence). This CDR3 comprises 13 residues. CDR3 DNA: TGTGCCAGTGCCGACAGGTTGAACACTGAAGCTTTCTTT. Translation gives CASADRLNTEAFF.

This clone has just a few counts. This sequence joins TRBV6-8 and TRBJ1-1; maybe TRBD1 (6 bases). CDR3 size: 13 residues. The V end lost 6 bases, the J end lost 5 bases, and 13 bases lay between the germline ends. CDR1 MNHGY and CDR2 SAAAGT come from the germline V gene. Written as DNA, the CDR3 is TGTGCCAGCAGGGAAAACAGGGTTACTGAAGCTTTCTTT. Translated, it gives CASRENRVTEAFF.

This clone was detected a few times. V gene TRBV6-8 combines with J gene TRBJ1-2; D gene uncertain. Germline CDR1 reads MNHGY; CDR2 reads SAAAGT. CDR3 length: 12 amino acids. The ends were cut back, 10 bases at V and 4 bases at J, with 13 bases in the middle. CDR3 region: CAIHQVGYGYTF. The CDR3 bases are TGTGCCATCCACCAGGTGGGCTATGGCTACACCTTC.

This clone has only one observation. The CDR3 coding sequence is TGTGCCTGGAGCAGAGGGACTAGCTCGTTCTTC. This gives the protein CAWSRGTSSFF. The chain has TRBV30 and TRBJ2-1, with 9 bases that match TRBD2. Germline-derived CDR1 and CDR2 are GTSNPN and SVGIG (reference sequence). The ends lost 3 bases at V and 15 bases at J; junction bases unmatched: 6. The CDR3 loop spans 11 amino acids.

V is TRBV19 and J is TRBJ1-2; no clear D. The V end was cut by 3 bases, the J end by 6 bases, with 11 bases between. The length of the CDR3 is 13 residues. Germline CDR1 and CDR2: LNHDA and SQIVND (reference sequence). CDR3 residues: CASSMRGYNGYTF. The CDR3 DNA sequence: TGTGCCAGTAGTATGCGGGGTTACAATGGCTACACCTTC.

In this sample, this clone turned up a few times. The chain has TRBV30 and TRBJ1-2; D might be TRBD1 (6 bases). V lost 4 bases, J lost 6 bases, and 15 bases lay in between. Per germline, CDR1 GTSNPN and CDR2 SVGIG (reference sequence). The CDR3 length is 13 residues. The CDR3 loop is CAWTPAGENGYTF. The CDR3 DNA follows: TGTGCCTGGACTCCGGCAGGGGAAAATGGCTACACCTTC.

The CDR3 here is CSAAGETVDYEQYF. The CDR3 DNA reads as TGCAGCGCGGCTGGGGAGACAGTTGACTACGAGCAGTACTTC. The V gene is TRBV29-1, the J gene TRBJ2-7; D possibly matches TRBD1 or TRBD2 (5 bases each). This CDR3 is built from 14 residues. V lost 7 bases and J 3 bases, leaving 19 bases between the germline ends. Germline CDR1 is SQVTM and CDR2 is ANQGSEA.

This clone was seen only a few times. The V and J genes are TRBV9 and TRBJ2-3; no reliable D call. CDR3 size: 14 residues. Per the germline V gene, CDR1 is SGDLS and CDR2 is YYNGEE. V was trimmed by 0 bases and J by 0 bases, leaving 5 bases between them. Here the CDR3 reads CASSVVSSTDTQYF. DNA for the CDR3: TGTGCCAGCAGCGTAGTTAGCAGCACAGATACGCAGTATTTT.

The chain has TRBV9 and TRBJ1-4, with 9 nucleotides matching TRBD1. With V trimmed by 5 bases and J by 7 bases, 12 bases remained unmatched. Germline values: CDR1 SGDLS, CDR2 YYNGEE. CDR3 length: 16 residues. In DNA, the CDR3 is TGTGCCAGCAGTACCCGGGACAGGGACTTAGGTGAAAAACTGTTTTTT. Amino acid sequence: CASSTRDRDLGEKLFF.

This clone occurred a few times. The chain is built from TRBV11-3 and TRBJ2-2, with 7 bases that match TRBD2. The CDR3 has 14 amino acids. After removal of 3 bases from V and 3 bases from J, the junction contained 1 base not matched to a gene. The germline gives CDR1 SGHNT, CDR2 YENEEA. CDR3 region: CASSFRGDTGELFF. The CDR3 nucleotides read TGTGCCAGCAGCTTCCGGGGGGACACCGGGGAGCTGTTTTTT. The full variable domain, completed using reference TRBV11-3 and TRBJ2-2, is EAGVVQSPRYKIIEKKQPVAFWCNPISGHNTLYWYLQNLGQGPELLIRYENEEAVDDSQLPKDRFSAERLKGVDSTLKIQPAELGDSAVYLCASSFRGDTGELFFGEGSRLTVL.

The chain uses TRBV29-1 and TRBJ2-3, with D unclear. V gave up 4 bases and J gave up 2 bases, with 7 bases separating them. Germline V lookup: CDR1 SQVTM, CDR2 ANQGSEA. There are 12 residues in the CDR3. The CDR3 sequence is CSVGSFTDTQYF. CDR3 bases: TGCAGCGTTGGTAGTTTCACAGATACGCAGTATTTT.

This clone was picked up a small number of times. V usage is TRBV29-1 and J usage is TRBJ1-1; possible D gene TRBD1, 6 bases. Germline V gene data show CDR1 as SQVTM and CDR2 as ANQGSEA. The V and J ends lost 6 bases and 5 bases respectively, with 13 bases between them. CDR3 length equals 12 residues. Written as DNA, the CDR3 is TGCAGCGTCGAACAGGGTAGAACTGAAGCTTTCTTT. Its translation: CSVEQGRTEAFF.

This clone was picked up a small number of times. The CDR3 DNA reads TGTGCCAGCAGTTATGGCTCTGAAGCTTTCTTT. Residues: CASSYGSEAFF. The rearrangement links TRBV6-7 to TRBJ1-1; D remains ambiguous. TRBV6-7 is an open reading frame whose function is uncertain. The CDR3 extends over 11 amino acids. V lost 3 bases, J lost 6 bases, and 5 bases lay in between.